This passage covers 32 T cell receptor beta chains from one sample sequenced in a study of shared clonotypes between healthy human individuals. Measured with immunoSEQ multiplex PCR; TCRdb has only the in-frame clones, and not every one. There are millions of clones in the sample; 85% to 95% occur only once, and approximately 1.7% lies in the top ten. Terminally differentiated effector memory CD45RA+ cells were excluded by CCR7 positive selection of CD45RO-negative cells. Sequenced input: naive CD8+ T cells from PBMCs. These receptors originate from a man aged 18 to 35 in good health. Some clones in this sample may be carry-over from other donors' samples.

This clone appeared a single time. The rearrangement joins TRBV10-2 to TRBJ2-7; D is perhaps TRBD1 (6 bases). The CDR3 sequence is 10 residues long. Trimming took off 8 bases at V and 6 bases at J, with 8 bases between the two ends. Germline CDR1 is WSHSY and CDR2 is SAAADI. The CDR3 DNA reads as TGCGCCAGCCAGGACAGCGAGCAGTACTTC. This sequence encodes CASQDSEQYF.

The count of this clone is one. V gene TRBV5-6 combines with J gene TRBJ2-7, with D hard to call. The CDR3 contains 13 residues. The V and J ends lost 2 bases and 2 bases respectively, with 8 bases between them. The germline CDR1 and CDR2 sequences are SGHDT and YYEEEE. CDR3 amino acids: CASSFWSTYEQYF. CDR3 DNA: TGTGCCAGCAGCTTTTGGAGCACCTACGAGCAGTACTTC.

The chain recombines TRBV28 with TRBJ1-6; tentatively, D is TRBD1 (6 bases). Germline lookup yields CDR1 MDHEN and CDR2 SYDVKM. V was cut by 4 bases and J by 10 bases, with 14 bases left in between. The CDR3 consists of 14 residues. The CDR3 reads CASSWGTDSSPLHF. CDR3 in DNA: TGTGCCAGCAGTTGGGGGACGGACAGCTCACCCCTCCACTTT. The variable domain in full, completed from reference TRBV28 and TRBJ1-6, reads DVKVTQSSRYLVKRTGEKVFLECVQDMDHENMFWYRQDPGLGLRLIYFSYDVKMKEKGDIPEGYSVSREKKERFSLILESASTNQTSMYLCASSWGTDSSPLHFGNGTRLTVT.

To note about this clone: This CDR3 is also generated by other DNA sequences in the sample. The chain uses TRBV10-2 and TRBJ1-1; D gene uncertain. This CDR3 has 12 amino acids. Germline CDR1 reads WSHSY; CDR2 reads SAAADI. V lost 10 bases and J lost 5, with 14 bases in between. The CDR3 region has the DNA TGCGCCACCCAAAACGAGAATACTGAAGCTTTCTTT. Protein: CATQNENTEAFF.

The V gene is TRBV6-5, the J gene TRBJ2-1; 8 bases line up with TRBD2. V lost 2 bases, J lost 8 bases, and 2 bases stayed unmatched. Germline CDR1 and CDR2: MNHEY and SVGAGI. The CDR3 consists of 13 residues. Here the CDR3 reads CASSYRTSYEQFF. As DNA, the CDR3 is TGTGCCAGCAGTTACCGGACTAGCTATGAGCAGTTCTTC.

V gene TRBV5-1 combines with J gene TRBJ2-7, with 7 bases identical to TRBD1. The germline gives CDR1 SGHRS, CDR2 YFSETQ. Germline trimming cut 5 bases from V and 3 bases from J; bases unmatched to any gene: 8. CDR3 length equals 14 residues. The CDR3 DNA follows: TGCGCCAGCAGGGGTGAGGGGGCGGACTACGAGCAGTACTTC. Amino acid sequence: CASRGEGADYEQYF.

Comment on this clone: Distinct nucleotide sequences in the sample also encode this CDR3. This sequence joins TRBV27 and TRBJ2-7; perhaps TRBD1 as D (5 bases). CDR1 MNHEY and CDR2 SMNVEV come from the germline V gene (reference sequence). V was clipped by 2 bases and J by 4 bases, with 12 bases between them. The CDR3 covers 14 residues. As DNA, the CDR3 is TGTGCCAGCAGTTTAGCAGGGCCCAGATACGAGCAGTACTTC. Translated: CASSLAGPRYEQYF.

V is TRBV19 and J is TRBJ1-5, with 10 bases matching TRBD1. The trim removed 4 bases at V and 2 bases at J, leaving 5 bases unmatched. CDR1 is LNHDA and CDR2 is SQIVND in the germline V gene (reference sequence). The CDR3 extends over 16 amino acids. CDR3 coding DNA: TGTGCCAGTAGTACAGGACAGGGGGGACGCAATCAGCCCCAGCATTTT. This codes for CASSTGQGGRNQPQHF.

V is TRBV13 and J is TRBJ2-7, with D uncertain. Trimming pared 11 bases from V and 0 bases from J, leaving 20 bases between. CDR3 length: 15 residues. Germline CDR1 and CDR2: PRHDT and FYEKMQ (reference sequence). The CDR3 coding sequence is TGTGCCGTAAAATCCTTCGCGAGTAACTCCTACGAGCAGTACTTC. This translates into CAVKSFASNSYEQYF.

The V call is TRBV6-6, the J call TRBJ1-1; the D gene is possibly TRBD1 (5 bases). V was trimmed by 2 bases and J by 5 bases, leaving 15 bases between them. Germline CDR1 is MNHNY and CDR2 is SVGAGI (reference sequence). The CDR3 extends over 15 amino acids. CDR3 sequence (DNA): TGTGCCAGCAGTTACCTCCCCGAGGGGAAGACTGAAGCTTTCTTT. Amino acid sequence: CASSYLPEGKTEAFF.

The chain has TRBV27 and TRBJ2-2; 8 nucleotides agree with TRBD1. CDR1 is MNHEY and CDR2 is SMNVEV in the germline V gene (reference sequence). J lost 3 bases, V lost 6 bases, and 12 bases had no gene match. This CDR3 is 17 amino acids long. For the CDR3, the DNA is TGTGCCAGCAGAACCCTGAGGACAGGGCTCTACACCGGGGAGCTGTTTTTT. It yields the protein CASRTLRTGLYTGELFF.

V and J are TRBV5-6 and TRBJ2-7; D call uncertain. The CDR3 consists of 13 residues. V shed 1 base and J shed 0 bases, with 5 bases lying between them. The germline V gene encodes CDR1 SGHDT and CDR2 YYEEEE. The CDR3 coding sequence is TGTGCCAGCAGCTTGTTCCGCTCCTACGAGCAGTACTTC. Translating it yields CASSLFRSYEQYF.

This sequence joins TRBV11-2 and TRBJ1-2; D is ambiguous. The CDR3 has 16 residues. V was cut by 2 bases and J by 2 bases, with 15 bases left in between. Germline CDR1 is SGHAT and CDR2 is FQNNGV. The CDR3 is CASSLSVGLGNYGYTF. In DNA, the CDR3 is TGTGCCAGCAGCTTATCCGTAGGGCTAGGGAACTATGGCTACACCTTC.

The J gene is TRBJ2-7, the V gene TRBV7-8, with D uncertain. Germline V gene data show CDR1 as SGHVS and CDR2 as FQNEAQ. This CDR3 is 13 amino acids long. Trimming removed 5 bases from V and 2 bases from J, with 10 bases in between. The DNA for the CDR3 is TGTGCCAGCAGCACTGGACCTACCTACGAGCAGTACTTC. Encoded protein: CASSTGPTYEQYF.

The chain recombines TRBV19 with TRBJ2-7; 7 nucleotides align to TRBD1. Germline V gives CDR1 LNHDA, CDR2 SQIVND (reference sequence). V was pared by 2 bases and J by 5 bases, with 3 bases of the junction left unmatched. The CDR3 is made up of 13 amino acids. CDR3 bases: TGTGCCAGTAGTATACGACAGGGTCACGAGCAGTACTTC. It codes for CASSIRQGHEQYF.

The CDR3 DNA sequence: TGCAGCGTTGAAGGGGAAAGCTACTATGGCTACACCTTC. Translated: CSVEGESYYGYTF. The chain couples TRBV29-1 to TRBJ1-2; no clear D gene. The germline gives CDR1 SQVTM, CDR2 ANQGSEA. CDR3 length equals 13 residues. The germline V and J ends were trimmed by 1 base and 3 bases, with 9 bases remaining between them. The full variable domain, with the rest looked up from reference TRBV29-1 and TRBJ1-2, is SAVISQKPSRDICQRGTSLTIQCQVDSQVTMMFWYRQQPGQSLTLIATANQGSEATYESGFVIDKFPISRPNLTFSTLTVSNMSPEDSSIYLCSVEGESYYGYTFGSGTRLTVV.

The gene calls are TRBV5-1 and TRBJ2-7; 7 bases agree with TRBD2. Germline loops: CDR1 SGHRS, CDR2 YFSETQ. CDR3 length: 13 amino acids. With 5 bases clipped from V and 6 bases from J, the junction kept 8 bases outside the gene matches. The CDR3 sequence: CASSYKGLSEQYF. DNA for the CDR3: TGCGCCAGCAGTTACAAGGGACTATCCGAGCAGTACTTC. Looking up the rest from reference TRBV5-1 and TRBJ2-7 gives the full variable domain: KAGVTQTPRYLIKTRGQQVTLSCSPISGHRSVSWYQQTPGQGLQFLFEYFSETQRNKGNFPGRFSGRQFSNSRSEMNVSTLELGDSALYLCASSYKGLSEQYFGPGTRLTVT.

The rearrangement links TRBV7-9 to TRBJ2-1; the match to TRBD2 covers 13 bases. This CDR3 region has 15 residues. CDR1 is SEHNR and CDR2 is FQNEAQ in the germline V gene (reference sequence). J was trimmed by 9 bases and V by 4 bases; bases with no gene match: 6. CDR3 sequence: CASSSGTSGMVEQFF. CDR3 nucleotide sequence: TGTGCCAGCAGCTCCGGGACTAGCGGGATGGTTGAGCAGTTCTTC.

The V gene is TRBV4-1, the J gene TRBJ2-3; no firm D call. V lost 1 base to trimming and J lost 5 bases, with 16 bases between them. This CDR3 is built from 16 residues. Germline lookup yields CDR1 MGHRA and CDR2 YSYEKL. This chain's CDR3 is CASSQVLGSRKDTQYF. The CDR3 region has the DNA TGCGCCAGCAGCCAAGTCCTAGGTAGTCGCAAAGATACGCAGTATTTT.

This chain joins TRBV5-6 and TRBJ2-1, with 10 bases aligning to TRBD2. This CDR3 comprises 16 residues. Looked up from germline, CDR1 is SGHDT and CDR2 is YYEEEE. The trim removed 0 bases at V and 4 bases at J, leaving 4 bases unmatched. CDR3 nucleotide sequence: TGTGCCAGCAGCTTGGATGGGACTAGCGCATACAATGAGCAGTTCTTC. It translates to CASSLDGTSAYNEQFF.

This clone has more than one count but fewer than ten. The rearrangement joins TRBV29-1 to TRBJ1-1, with a weak D call TRBD1 (5 bases). The V and J ends lost 0 bases and 4 bases respectively, with 9 bases between them. CDR3 size: 13 residues. CDR1 and CDR2 from the germline V gene are SQVTM and ANQGSEA. The CDR3 is CSVEEARGTEAFF. CDR3 DNA sequence: TGCAGCGTTGAAGAAGCTAGGGGCACTGAAGCTTTCTTT. Full variable domain (rest looked up from reference TRBV29-1 and TRBJ1-1): SAVISQKPSRDICQRGTSLTIQCQVDSQVTMMFWYRQQPGQSLTLIATANQGSEATYESGFVIDKFPISRPNLTFSTLTVSNMSPEDSSIYLCSVEEARGTEAFFGQGTRLTVV.

The chain carries TRBV6-4 and TRBJ2-1; D may be TRBD2 (7 bases). The CDR3 runs 18 residues. V lost 2 bases to trimming and J lost 4 bases, with 21 bases between them. The V gene's germline CDR1 is MRHNA and CDR2 SNTAGT. The chain's CDR3 is CASSDTGSGGARYNEQFF. For the CDR3, the DNA is TGTGCCAGCAGTGACACGGGCTCTGGGGGGGCGCGTTACAATGAGCAGTTCTTC.

This sequence joins TRBV5-1 and TRBJ2-1; maybe TRBD2 (5 bases). V was pared by 0 bases and J by 9 bases, with 7 bases between. The CDR3 sequence is 12 residues long. CDR1 is SGHRS, CDR2 YFSETQ, per germline. The CDR3 DNA reads as TGCGCCAGCAGCTTGGGGGGAGTTGAGCAGTTCTTC. Translation gives CASSLGGVEQFF.

A note on this clone: Other nucleotide sequences in the sample specify the same CDR3. The chain couples TRBV9 to TRBJ2-1, with 9 positions matching TRBD2. The V and J ends lost 0 bases and 4 bases, in that order; junction bases with no gene match: 2. The CDR3 contains 15 residues. The V gene's germline CDR1 is SGDLS and CDR2 YYNGEE. In DNA, the CDR3 is TGTGCCAGCAGCGTAGTTGCGGGAGGGTACAATGAGCAGTTCTTC. As protein: CASSVVAGGYNEQFF.

The chain is built from TRBV7-8 and TRBJ2-2, with a weak D call TRBD1 (5 bases). The V gene lost 2 bases and the J gene lost 2 bases, with 9 bases spanning the gap. Germline assignment: CDR1 SGHVS and CDR2 FQNEAQ. The CDR3 runs to 15 residues. In DNA, the CDR3 is TGTGCCAGCAGCTTAAGACAGCCTAACACCGGGGAGCTGTTTTTT. This sequence encodes CASSLRQPNTGELFF.

This clone was picked up one time. V is TRBV27 and J is TRBJ2-7; the match to TRBD1 covers 9 bases. J gave up 2 bases and V 9 bases, and 5 bases lay outside the gene matches. From germline, CDR1 is MNHEY and CDR2 SMNVEV (reference sequence). This CDR3 region has 13 residues. CDR3 amino acids: CASAGTGPYEQYF. CDR3 in DNA: TGTGCCAGTGCCGGGACAGGGCCCTACGAGCAGTACTTC.

This sequence joins TRBV5-6 and TRBJ2-2, with D perhaps matching TRBD1 (5 bases). This CDR3 has 14 amino acids. The V gene's germline CDR1 is SGHDT and CDR2 YYEEEE. V was pared by 3 bases and J by 6 bases, with 12 bases between. The CDR3 nucleotides read TGTGCCAGCAGCTCCTTTAGGGGCCCCGGGGAGCTGTTTTTT. Encoded protein: CASSSFRGPGELFF.

The chain is built from TRBV28 and TRBJ2-2; no reliable D call. V lost 3 bases and J lost 0, with 11 bases in between. CDR3 length equals 16 residues. CDR1 is MDHEN and CDR2 is SYDVKM in the germline V gene. The CDR3 DNA is TGTGCCAGCAGTTTTTTTGGCAGCGCGAACACCGGGGAGCTGTTTTTT. It specifies CASSFFGSANTGELFF.

V and J are TRBV7-8 and TRBJ1-4; 7 bases fit TRBD1. The CDR3 runs 16 residues. Germline assignment: CDR1 SGHVS and CDR2 FQNEAQ. V lost 1 base to trimming and J lost 1 base; unmatched junction nucleotides: 3. The CDR3 DNA reads as TGTGCCAGCAGCTTAGTTGCAGGGGGAACTAATGAAAAACTGTTTTTT. This encodes CASSLVAGGTNEKLFF.

This chain joins TRBV19 and TRBJ1-2; TRBD1 is a possible D gene (5 bases). Germline CDR1 and CDR2: LNHDA and SQIVND (reference sequence). The V end lost 3 bases, the J end lost 4 bases, and 18 bases lay between the germline ends. The CDR3 runs 16 residues. CDR3 sequence (DNA): TGTGCCAGTAGTATGAAGTCCAGGGAATCATTCTATGGCTACACCTTC. Protein sequence: CASSMKSRESFYGYTF.

This sequence joins TRBV7-8 and TRBJ1-1, with a possible D match to TRBD1 (6 bases). This CDR3 region has 12 residues. Per germline, CDR1 SGHVS and CDR2 FQNEAQ. Trimming shortened V by 3 bases and J by 8 bases, and 10 bases separated the two germline ends. In DNA, the CDR3 is TGTGCCAGCAGCTTTATAGGGGGGGAAGCTTTCTTT. This translates into CASSFIGGEAFF.

This clone was recorded only once. The J gene is TRBJ1-1, the V gene TRBV28, with 7 bases that match TRBD1. Germline V gives CDR1 MDHEN, CDR2 SYDVKM. The V segment lost 1 base and the J segment 1 base; nucleotides outside the gene matches: 12. The CDR3 spans 18 residues. In DNA, the CDR3 is TGTGCCAGCAGTTTATTTGGGGGCCCCCGGGACAGGAACACTGAAGCTTTCTTT. Encoded protein: CASSLFGGPRDRNTEAFF. The variable domain in full, with the rest retrieved from reference TRBV28 and TRBJ1-1, is DVKVTQSSRYLVKRTGEKVFLECVQDMDHENMFWYRQDPGLGLRLIYFSYDVKMKEKGDIPEGYSVSREKKERFSLILESASTNQTSMYLCASSLFGGPRDRNTEAFFGQGTRLTVV.